This T cell receptor beta chain was recorded in a study of blood T cell repertoires in COVID-19 (dated by TCRdb to about 2020). Looking at the study overall: Samples covering the acute and convalescent phases of COVID-19 were provided by collaborators in the United States, Italy and Spain. The samples were drawn from two sources: the first 160 participants of the ongoing ImmuneRACE study, and 1,254 subjects contributed by 6 global collaborators. Where available, HLA class I and class II types were taken from metadata supplied by the sample provider and were not determined by assay-based typing. Sample metadata almost always included a de-identified subject ID, COVID-19 status, age in years and sex. The dataset comprised deeply sampled blood TCRbeta repertoires from subjects exposed to, actively infected with, or recovered from COVID-19. The prospective study material was composed of cDNA or gDNA derived from T cells, B-cell-depleted T cells, or PBMCs. A freely available public database, intended as a resource for researchers studying the immune response to SARS-CoV-2, is where the repertoires were released. Findings and caveats that apply to the study as a whole: How much clinical and demographic metadata was included differed by source and by participant, and the metadata was provided uncurated.

Collaborating institutions collected whole blood in K2EDTA tubes following their own protocols. Collaborator samples were shipped for TCRbeta analysis as frozen whole blood, isolated PBMCs, or DNA extracted from either sample type. Spanning cysteine to phenylalanine, the CDR3 consists of 13 amino acids. The sequence is cut down to CDR3 DNA, 39 bases in frame from base 1. CDR1 SSHAT and CDR2 FNYEAQ are derived from the germline V gene (reference sequence). Between the V and J ends, shortened by 4 bases and 2 bases respectively, the junction contains 6 bases. TCRbeta CDR3 regions were amplified from genomic DNA using the immunoSEQ Assay, a bias-controlled multiplex PCR. The authors' analysis ran thus. Nucleated cell counts per sample were estimated from amplification of reference gene primers within the assay. Sequence reads were collapsed and filtered to measure the absolute abundance of every unique TCRbeta CDR3 rearrangement. For each sample, productive Simpson clonality was calculated as the square root of Simpson's diversity index across productive rearrangements. This immuneACCESS table, as held by TCRdb, lists in-frame sequences with V and J called but not all clones. Of the missing ones, under half trace to an unresolved V gene in checked studies; the others have no known cause. D and trimming come from the DNA, and the V and J calls and clone size come from that table. The sample table contains about 200,000 clones; only one count was recorded for about nine tenths of them. The ten largest clones take up 4% to 4.5% of the sample.

About this clone itself: Its target antigen remains unknown. No base quality information exists; no much larger clone differs at one position.

The source of this sequence is a man in his fifties with acute or convalescent COVID-19. The chain is made from TRBV7-7 and TRBJ2-1; possibly the D gene is TRBD2, per 5 matching bases. Sequences were obtained from peripheral blood. Here the CDR3 is given as CASSSGTYNEQFF. The sequenced DNA: TGTGCCAGCAGCTCCGGGACCTACAATGAGCAGTTCTTC.